The clone carrying this T cell receptor (beta chain) was observed a handful of times. The sample belongs to a study of human T cells and chemical hapten exposure. Study context: Donors were sensitized with 2% DPC on the upper inner arm. Reading of the patch tests, which applied 0.01% DPC to the upper back, occurred at 6 days.

TCRdb re-analysed the RACE reads in MiXCR, keeping a single row per CDR3 protein. The sample records roughly 50,000 distinct CDR3 sequences, 8% to 10% being singletons. Time point given: patch test 3, about 24 weeks after DPC sensitization. The treatment denotes: therapeutic diphenylcyclopropenone sensitization with weekly scalp DPC. It was from unfractionated whole blood that total RNA was extracted. Trimming took off 4 bases at V and 3 bases at J, with 7 bases between the two ends. The CDR3 length is 12 residues. CDR1 is SGHTA, CDR2 FQGNSA, per germline. The material was whole blood, obtained in connection with sensitization to the hapten diphenylcyclopropenone (DPC). The chain couples TRBV7-2 to TRBJ2-7; D gene unclear. This TCR was recovered from a woman between 40 and 50 years old with alopecia areata. Some clones in this sample may be carry-over from other donors' samples. Here the CDR3 reads CASSSPFYEQYF. The CDR3, as DNA: TGTGCCAGCAGCTCACCCTTCTACGAGCAGTACTTC.